This T cell receptor (beta chain) was identified in a study of cytomegalovirus exposure and HLA in healthy donors (dated by TCRdb to about 2017). With regard to the full study: An earlier analysis of some 600 of the donors reported approximately 280 Gb of sequence data and around 100 million unique TCR beta sequences obtained from 180 million or so T cells. A later genetic analysis used genome-wide SNP genotypes for 398 of the 666 donors, treating that subset as a discovery cohort. Among almost 400 genotyped donors of the cohort, an average of about 240,000 unique TCR beta nucleotide sequences were sequenced per donor, roughly a sixth of them non-productive. Donor age, sex, ethnicity and CMV serostatus were compiled together with the repertoire data. High-throughput TCR immunosequencing, statistical association of individual TCRs with disease status, and machine learning were combined to predict cytomegalovirus infection status. The study used immunosequencing to profile the T cell repertoires of 600 to 850 subjects and linked those repertoires to cytomegalovirus serostatus. Several DR-DQ haplotypes were handled as single units for association and clustering, since linkage in the cohort was strong. An early release covering over 500 HLA-typed donors comprised approximately 290 gigabases of sequencing data and around 80 million unique TCR sequences. Typing coverage differed by locus: A, B, C, DRB1 and DQB1 were typed in roughly 620-630 donors, DQA1 in 500 to 550, DPA1 in some 600, and DPB1 in 472. Besides the first cohort of 666 subjects, a separate validation cohort made up of over 100 different subjects was used. HLA typing included class I and class II loci at four-digit resolution. To study patterns of TCR occurrence, a later analysis re-analyzed previously published TCR beta repertoires from under 750 donors and added high-resolution HLA genotyping. Of the 300 to 450 genotyped donors, 65% to 90% were placed in the genetic ancestry cluster associated with self-reported Caucasian donors. Rather than using new phenotypic data, the later analysis identified candidate immune exposures from TCR beta sequences and from how often those sequences occurred across donors. An earlier analysis of roughly 600 of the donors used high-throughput TCR beta sequencing to judge whether each TCR beta V gene segment behaved as functional or pseudogenic. All discovery cohort repertoires had been generated using a single sequencing platform. The aim of the study was to test whether cataloging public T cell receptors could identify signatures of past pathogen exposure.

The CDR3 sequence holds 15 residues, the cysteine and phenylalanine included. Here the CDR3 DNA is all that survives: 45 bases in frame from base 1. The germline V and J ends show losses of 0 bases and 2 bases respectively, and no gene match explains 5 bases of the junction. The germline V gene sets CDR1 to SGHRS and CDR2 to YFSETQ. Receptor amplification or capture employed the immunoSEQ multiplex PCR assay. The multiplex PCR relied on a mix of 60 forward primers for TCR Vbeta segments and 13 reverse primers for TCR Jbeta segments. The CDR3 region of rearranged TCR beta genes was amplified from genomic DNA by a multiplex PCR assay. Amplified TCR beta libraries were sequenced as 87-base-pair reads on the Illumina HiSeq System. Per the original workflow: A later analysis counted 65 million to 90 million unique TCR beta chains across the roughly 700 repertoires, and 9.5 million to 11 million of these chains were shared by at least two donors. A nearest-neighbor algorithm error-corrected the raw reads and collapsed the reads into unique sequences, merging closely related sequences to remove PCR and sequencing errors. CDR3 sequences were aligned to IMGT reference sequences to assign V, D and J gene segments. For a sequence to be retained, at least a six-nucleotide match to both a V gene segment and a J gene segment was required. Rearrangements were classified as productive when the CDR3 lacked stop codons and remained in frame with V and J, and all other rearrangements were classified as non-productive. CDR3 was defined according to IMGT convention as the region running from the second conserved V-encoded cysteine to the conserved J-encoded phenylalanine. The earlier analysis of about 610 of the donors excluded sequences that lacked an unambiguous match to a single V gene segment. In an earlier analysis of almost 600 of the donors, a V segment was called functional when productive rearrangements were above 56.7%, and segregating when the standard deviation between donors exceeded 5%. A statistical classification framework was built to diagnose cytomegalovirus status from the catalog of TCR beta chain sequences. A later analysis assigned V and J genes by comparing TCR nucleotide sequences with IMGT/GENE-DB human TR gene sequences. A later analysis assigned CDR3 sequences and most-parsimonious VDJ recombination scenarios with the TCRdist pipeline. In a later analysis, every TCR beta chain was defined by the combination of its CDR3 amino acid sequence and its V-gene family, and reads without a unique V-gene family were dropped. In a later analysis, 450 to 600 highly shared, low-generation-probability nucleotide sequences were removed to address suspected cross-contamination and a sequencing artifact. A later analysis calculated a clonal expansion index for each public chain from normalized within-repertoire ranks of inferred template counts. Generation probabilities in a later analysis came from a VDJ recombination model fitted to out-of-frame rearrangements, and those results were checked against IGoR. A later analysis scored TCR-TCR, TCR-HLA and TCR-CMV co-occurrence with hypergeometric tests, applying a repertoire-size bias correction to TCR pairs. False discovery rates were estimated in a later analysis by permuting HLA or CMV assignments 20 times. In a later analysis, co-occurring TCRs were grouped using DBSCAN, with TCRdist sequence similarity added in when clustering inside HLA-allele-positive subsets. Repertoires with fewer than 30,000 or more than 120,000 public chains, plus five repertoires with anomalous nucleotide sharing, were excluded from co-occurrence clustering. Held by TCRdb, this immuneACCESS table contains in-frame sequences only and omits some clones. Under half of the omission traces to an unresolved V gene where checked; the cause of the rest is unknown. That table furnishes V, J and clone size, whereas the DNA furnished D and trimming. Counted in this sample were about 96,000 clones; more than 60% of them appeared once. The ten largest clones take up about 2.5% of the sample.

For this clone: Its antigen is not yet known. Base qualities are missing; no much larger clone stands one base away.

What the research found in general, with its limitations: Cytomegalovirus status was reported to be diagnosed by the classifier with high specificity and sensitivity in both the original and validation cohorts. A further reported finding was that TCR beta sequences accurately predicted the HLA-A and HLA-B alleles for most subjects in the first cohort. Roughly uniform sequencing depth across donors was assumed in presence/absence analyses, although this assumption may not hold. At a false discovery rate of 0.05, a later analysis linked 15,000 to 20,000 TCR beta sequences to specific HLA alleles. In a later analysis, HLA-associated TCR beta chains were found to be more clonally expanded and to have lower generation probabilities than equally common non-associated chains. While some public TCRs were present in many individuals, most TCR sequences turned up only very rarely across donors. In a later analysis, several top co-occurrence clusters were reported to appear linked to parvovirus B19, influenza, CMV and Epstein-Barr virus. Some IMGT-functional V segments, including TRBV6-2 and TRBV6-3, could not be told apart with the 87-base-pair reads, so those segments were excluded. Linkage disequilibrium might explain the correlated functional status among segregating V segments, but an unknown experimental factor could not be ruled out. In a later genetic analysis, a missense DCLRE1C variant was associated with V-gene and J-gene trimming of TCR beta chains, and the association was replicated in an independent cohort. Because counts were too low, around 17 rarely observed V segments, including chromosome 9 orphons, were left out of the earlier analysis of roughly 600 of the donors. It was suggested by the authors that the approach could potentially be generalized to other disease states and immunological phenotypes. In vitro tests confirmed that a few of the cytomegalovirus-associated TCR beta chains recognize cytomegalovirus antigens. HLA typing was unavailable for some donors at each locus, so association tests used only the typed subset. CMV serostatus was the only immune exposure information available for the cohort. The study listed 150 to 200 TCR beta chains as associated with cytomegalovirus. According to a later genetic analysis, donors in an Asian-associated ancestry cluster had fewer N-insertions in productive TCRs than the approximately 630-donor mean. According to a later analysis, most CMV-associated TCR beta chains appeared to be HLA-restricted, and the HLA associations seemed to be driven largely by CMV exposure. When HLA alleles, especially DR and DQ, strongly co-occurred, TCR associations were difficult to assign to individual alleles. In an earlier analysis of approximately 590 of the donors, most TCR beta V segments appeared in productive rearrangements about 87% or about 30% of the time, broadly matching IMGT annotations. A later analysis found that TCR association rates varied across HLA loci, with DRB1 alleles showing the most associated TCRs and HLA-C alleles the fewest. A group of highly shared sequence variants was considered likely to be a technical artifact of the sequencing pipeline. This cohort had only TCR beta chains sequenced, and the lack of alpha or paired-chain data limited which features could be detected.

The cohort was made up of approximately 670 healthy bone marrow donors. At the time of sampling, all cohort members were nominally healthy, though unrecorded immune exposures were likely present. The donor tested CMV seronegative, placing the donor among the 352 seronegative members of the cohort. Every donor gave a peripheral blood sample, and the peripheral blood mononuclear cells from that sample were used for TCR beta sequencing. Genomic DNA was extracted from the blood cell samples with the Qiagen DNeasy Blood Extraction Kit. Recombination connected TRBV5-1 to TRBJ2-7, with 7 central nucleotides matching TRBD1. The TCR was taken from a man aged 25-45 years in good health and CMV-seronegative. Sequences were obtained from PBMCs. Read as DNA, the sequence is TGCGCCAGCAGCTTGGGGGGCCAGGGGGCCTACGAGCAGTACTTC. Its protein product is CASSLGGQGAYEQYF.